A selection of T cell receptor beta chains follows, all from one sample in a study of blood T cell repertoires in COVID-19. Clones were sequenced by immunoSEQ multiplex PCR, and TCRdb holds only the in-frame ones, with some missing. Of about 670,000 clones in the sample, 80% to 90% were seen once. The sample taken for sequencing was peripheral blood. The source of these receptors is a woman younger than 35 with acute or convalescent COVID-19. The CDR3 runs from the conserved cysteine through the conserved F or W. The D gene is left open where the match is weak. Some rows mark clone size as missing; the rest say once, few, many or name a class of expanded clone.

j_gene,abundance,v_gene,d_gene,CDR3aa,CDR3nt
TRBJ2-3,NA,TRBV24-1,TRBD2,CATSDFPTGGTTDTQYF,TGTGCCACCAGTGATTTCCCCACGGGGGGGACCACAGATACGCAGTATTTT
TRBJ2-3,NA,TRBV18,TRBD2,CASSPNQRGPSTDTQYF,TGTGCCAGCTCACCAAACCAGCGGGGGCCCAGCACAGATACGCAGTATTTT
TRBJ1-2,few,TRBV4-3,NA,CASSQDGDPRQKLTF,TGCGCCAGCAGCCAAGATGGTGACCCTCGACAGAAACTCACCTTC
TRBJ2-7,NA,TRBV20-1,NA,CSASKSGGGGEQYF,TGCAGTGCTAGTAAGTCAGGAGGTGGTGGGGAGCAGTACTTC
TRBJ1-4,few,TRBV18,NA,CASSLEGGKLFF,TGTGCCAGCTCACTCGAGGGCGGAAAACTGTTTTTT
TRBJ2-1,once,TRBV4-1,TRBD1,CASSPPTGWSYNEQFF,TGCGCCAGCAGCCCACCGACAGGGTGGTCCTACAATGAGCAGTTCTTC
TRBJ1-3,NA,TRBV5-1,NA,CASSLAGSGNTIYF,TGCGCCAGCAGCTTGGCGGGATCTGGAAACACCATATATTTT
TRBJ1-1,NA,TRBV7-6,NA,CASSLMVDMNTEAFF,TGTGCCAGCAGCTTAATGGTAGACATGAACACTGAAGCTTTCTTT
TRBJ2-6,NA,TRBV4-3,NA,CASSQDMSWANVLTF,TGCGCCAGCAGCCAAGATATGAGTTGGGCCAACGTCCTGACTTTC
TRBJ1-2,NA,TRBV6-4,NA,CASSEGRGVGGYTF,TGTGCCAGCAGTGAGGGCAGGGGTGTTGGTGGCTACACCTTC
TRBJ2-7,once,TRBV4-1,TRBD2,CASSQLLAGVVYEQYF,TGCGCCAGCAGCCAACTTCTAGCGGGGGTTGTCTACGAGCAGTACTTC
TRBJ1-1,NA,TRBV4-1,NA,CASSQPDRAEAFF,TGCGCCAGCAGCCAGCCAGACAGAGCCGAAGCTTTCTTT
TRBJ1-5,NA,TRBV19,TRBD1,CASGQGDASNQPQHF,TGTGCCAGCGGACAGGGCGATGCTAGCAATCAGCCCCAGCATTTT
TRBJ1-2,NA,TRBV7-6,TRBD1,CASSSYPRGRNYGYTF,TGTGCCAGCAGCTCGTATCCCAGGGGGCGAAACTATGGCTACACCTTC
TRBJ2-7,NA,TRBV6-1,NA,CASSEWRDSVYEQYF,TGTGCCAGCAGTGAATGGAGGGACTCCGTCTACGAGCAGTACTTC
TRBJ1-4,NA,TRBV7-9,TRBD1,CASSRGTDPTNEKLFF,TGTGCCAGCAGCCGAGGGACAGACCCAACTAATGAAAAACTGTTTTTT
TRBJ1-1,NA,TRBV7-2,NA,CASSLTVRGSTEAFF,TGTGCCAGCAGCTTGACGGTCCGGGGGAGCACTGAAGCTTTCTTT
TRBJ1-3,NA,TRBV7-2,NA,CASSLAAGAGNTIYF,TGTGCCAGCAGCTTAGCAGCGGGGGCCGGAAACACCATATATTTT
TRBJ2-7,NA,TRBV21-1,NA,CASSKVAGGLWEQYF,TGTGCCAGCAGCAAAGTGGCAGGGGGCTTATGGGAGCAGTACTTC
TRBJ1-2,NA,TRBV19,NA,CASLSVYGYTF,TGTGCCAGCCTCAGCGTCTATGGCTACACCTTC
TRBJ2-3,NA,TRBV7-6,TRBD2,CASSYIYRERGDTQYF,TGTGCCAGCAGCTATATTTACAGGGAGCGGGGGGATACGCAGTATTTT
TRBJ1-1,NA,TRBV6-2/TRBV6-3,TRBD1,CASSYRRTGGANTEAFF,TGTGCCAGCAGTTACCGAAGGACAGGGGGCGCGAACACTGAAGCTTTCTTT
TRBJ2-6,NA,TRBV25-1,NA,CASSEFKSGANVLTF,TGTGCCAGCAGTGAATTTAAATCTGGGGCCAACGTCCTGACTTTC
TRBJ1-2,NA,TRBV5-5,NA,CASSSLLGGGYGYTF,TGTGCCAGCAGCTCCCTTTTGGGAGGGGGATATGGCTACACCTTC
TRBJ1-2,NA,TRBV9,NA,CASSTGQINYGYTF,TGTGCCAGCAGCACCGGACAGATTAACTATGGCTACACCTTC
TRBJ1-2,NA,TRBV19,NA,CASSIWSGRDLYGYTF,TGTGCCAGTAGTATTTGGTCAGGGAGGGACCTCTATGGCTACACCTTC
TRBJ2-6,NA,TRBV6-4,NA,CASSGGGSGANVLTF,TGTGCCAGCAGTGGTGGGGGGTCTGGGGCCAACGTCCTGACTTTC
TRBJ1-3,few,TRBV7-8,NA,CASSVIQGNTIYF,TGTGCCAGCAGCGTCATTCAGGGAAACACCATATATTTT
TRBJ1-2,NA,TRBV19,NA,CASLTGPYGYTF,TGTGCCAGCCTTACAGGTCCCTATGGCTACACCTTC
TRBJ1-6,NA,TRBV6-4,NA,CASSAGLNSPLHF,TGTGCCAGCAGTGCGGGGTTGAATTCACCCCTCCACTTT
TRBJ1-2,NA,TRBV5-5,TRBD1,CASSLTGTDYGYTF,TGTGCCAGCAGCTTGACCGGGACAGACTATGGCTACACCTTC
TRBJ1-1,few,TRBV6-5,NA,CASRTPGGTEAFF,TGTGCCAGCAGGACACCCGGAGGAACTGAAGCTTTCTTT
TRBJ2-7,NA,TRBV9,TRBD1,CASSPPGQGARVYEQYF,TGTGCCAGCAGCCCGCCGGGACAGGGGGCGAGGGTATACGAGCAGTACTTC